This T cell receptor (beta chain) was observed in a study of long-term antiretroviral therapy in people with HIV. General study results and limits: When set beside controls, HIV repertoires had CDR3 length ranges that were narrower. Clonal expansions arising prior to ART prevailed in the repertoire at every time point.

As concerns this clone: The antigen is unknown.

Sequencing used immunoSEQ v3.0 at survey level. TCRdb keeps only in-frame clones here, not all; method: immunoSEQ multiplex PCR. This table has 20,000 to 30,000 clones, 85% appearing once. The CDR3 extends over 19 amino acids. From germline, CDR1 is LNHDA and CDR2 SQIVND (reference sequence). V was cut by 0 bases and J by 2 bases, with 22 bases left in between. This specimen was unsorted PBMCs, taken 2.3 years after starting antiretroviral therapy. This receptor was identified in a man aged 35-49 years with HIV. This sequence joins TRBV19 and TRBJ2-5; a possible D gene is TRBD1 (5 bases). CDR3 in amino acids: CASSIERARADTQQETQYF. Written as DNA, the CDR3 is TGTGCCAGTAGTATAGAAAGGGCCAGGGCCGACACCCAACAAGAGACCCAGTACTTC.